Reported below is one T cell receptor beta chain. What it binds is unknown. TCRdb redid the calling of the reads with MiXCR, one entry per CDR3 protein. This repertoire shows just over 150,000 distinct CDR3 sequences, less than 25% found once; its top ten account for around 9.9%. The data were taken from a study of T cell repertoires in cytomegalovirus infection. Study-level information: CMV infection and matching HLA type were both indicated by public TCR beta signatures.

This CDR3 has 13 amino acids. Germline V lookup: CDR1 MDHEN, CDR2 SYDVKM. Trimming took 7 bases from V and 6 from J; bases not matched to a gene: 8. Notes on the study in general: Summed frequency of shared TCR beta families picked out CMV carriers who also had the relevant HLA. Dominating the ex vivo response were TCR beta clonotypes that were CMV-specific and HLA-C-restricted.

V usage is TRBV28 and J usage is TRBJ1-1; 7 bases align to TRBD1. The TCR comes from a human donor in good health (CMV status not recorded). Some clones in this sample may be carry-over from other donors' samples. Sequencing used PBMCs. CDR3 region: CASTTGRVSEAFF. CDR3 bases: TGTGCCAGCACGACAGGGAGGGTCTCTGAAGCTTTCTTT.